One and the same sample provided the 11 T cell receptor beta chains below, sequenced in a study of OX40 agonist ivuxolimab in advanced cancers. Clones were sequenced by immunoSEQ multiplex PCR, and TCRdb holds only the in-frame ones, with some missing. The sample has tens of thousands of clones, 94% seen once. Sequences were derived from CD4+ or CD8+ T cells sorted from blood, sampled in a trial of the OX40 agonist ivuxolimab. These receptors originate from an adult with an advanced solid tumor such as melanoma, head and neck, liver or kidney cancer.

The rearrangement uses TRBV28 and TRBJ1-5; unclear D gene. The germline V and J ends were trimmed by 3 bases and 6 bases, with 9 bases remaining between them. The CDR3 runs 13 residues. The germline gives CDR1 MDHEN, CDR2 SYDVKM. CDR3 in amino acids: CASSFPQPQPQHF. In DNA form, the CDR3 reads TGTGCCAGCAGTTTCCCACAGCCTCAGCCCCAGCATTTT. Looking up the rest from reference TRBV28 and TRBJ1-5 gives the full variable domain: DVKVTQSSRYLVKRTGEKVFLECVQDMDHENMFWYRQDPGLGLRLIYFSYDVKMKEKGDIPEGYSVSREKKERFSLILESASTNQTSMYLCASSFPQPQPQHFGDGTRLSIL.

This chain uses TRBV28 with TRBJ1-5; 9 positions match TRBD1. With V trimmed by 5 bases and J by 7 bases, 6 bases remained unmatched. CDR1 and CDR2 (germline): MDHEN, SYDVKM. The CDR3 loop spans 14 amino acids. This chain's CDR3 is CASSLGTGPQPQHF. CDR3 DNA: TGTGCCAGCAGTCTGGGGACAGGGCCCCAGCCCCAGCATTTT.

The chain links TRBV7-9 to TRBJ2-1; 11 positions match TRBD2. V lost 4 bases to trimming and J lost 4 bases; unmatched junction nucleotides: 15. The CDR3 is 19 amino acids. Germline assignment: CDR1 SEHNR and CDR2 FQNEAQ (reference sequence). This CDR3 is CASSSPTKITSGGYNEQFF. The CDR3 DNA reads TGTGCCAGCAGCTCCCCTACCAAAATAACTAGCGGGGGTTACAATGAGCAGTTCTTC.

CDR3 bases: TGTGCCAGCAGCTTCCCTGGTGGGTCTAGCGGGGCCTACGAGCAGTACTTC. It codes for CASSFPGGSSGAYEQYF. The V gene is TRBV7-2, the J gene TRBJ2-7; 9 bases are a match to TRBD2. The CDR3 has 17 residues. Germline assignment: CDR1 SGHTA and CDR2 FQGNSA. The V gene end was trimmed by 3 bases and the J gene end by 2 bases; junction bases not matched to a gene: 11.

This chain joins TRBV27 and TRBJ2-3; TRBD2 aligns across 11 bases. The CDR3 totals 16 residues. Trimming at V came to 7 bases and at J to 2 bases, leaving 8 bases not matched to a gene. CDR1 and CDR2 from the germline V gene are MNHEY and SMNVEV (reference sequence). CDR3 nucleotides: TGTGCCAGCAAAGGGACTAGCGGTCGAATCACAGATACGCAGTATTTT. Translated: CASKGTSGRITDTQYF.

Comments on this clone: Compared with germline, one end of the junction differs, possibly owing to a read error. The genes are TRBV28 and TRBJ2-4, with no clear D. This CDR3 spans 16 amino acids. Germline values: CDR1 MDHEN, CDR2 SYDVKM. The CDR3 sequence: CATSLHESVAKNIQYF. CDR3 in DNA: TGTGCCACCAGTTTACACGAATCGGTAGCCAAAAACATTCAGTACTTC.

This sequence joins TRBV7-6 and TRBJ1-2, with 11 bases matching TRBD1. Trimming removed 5 bases from V and 5 bases from J; junction bases left unmatched: 7. CDR3 length: 15 amino acids. Germline V CDR1 and CDR2: SGHVS, FNYEAQ. DNA of the CDR3: TGTGCCAGCAGCCCCCCGGGGACAGGGGGGTATGGCTACACCTTC. Encoded protein: CASSPPGTGGYGYTF.

V and J are TRBV7-8 and TRBJ2-1, with 11 bases that match TRBD1. Germline V gene lookup returns CDR1 SGHVS and CDR2 FQNEAQ. Germline trimming cut 7 bases from V and 7 bases from J; bases unmatched to any gene: 12. This CDR3 contains 16 residues. CDR3 residues: CASTLPGTGGLNEQFF. The CDR3, as DNA: TGTGCCAGCACCTTGCCCGGGACAGGGGGTTTAAATGAGCAGTTCTTC.

The chain's CDR3 is CASSVALAEEETQYF. The CDR3 coding sequence is TGTGCCAGCAGCGTAGCACTAGCGGAGGAAGAGACCCAGTACTTC. The chain has TRBV9 and TRBJ2-5; 8 bases align to TRBD2. Trimming removed 0 bases from V and 3 bases from J; junction bases left unmatched: 4. Germline CDR1 and CDR2: SGDLS and YYNGEE. The CDR3 length is 15 residues.

The table lists this clone with a count of one. This rearrangement joins TRBV5-3 to TRBJ2-7; D is possibly TRBD1 (5 bases). TRBV5-3 is labeled an ORF, and its function is uncertain. The CDR3 extends over 14 amino acids. V was cut by 5 bases and J by 2 bases, with 14 bases left in between. CDR3 sequence (DNA): TGTGCCAGAAGTCTCACCTGGGGCCCCTACGAGCAGTACTTC. This translates into CARSLTWGPYEQYF.

The rearrangement uses TRBV27 and TRBJ2-2; 7 nucleotides align to TRBD1. Trimming at V came to 5 bases and at J to 5 bases, leaving 8 bases not matched to a gene. The germline gives CDR1 MNHEY, CDR2 SMNVEV (reference sequence). There are 15 residues in the CDR3. The CDR3 region is CASSPGTVGTGELFF. The CDR3 region has the DNA TGTGCCAGCAGTCCCGGGACAGTAGGAACCGGGGAGCTGTTTTTT.